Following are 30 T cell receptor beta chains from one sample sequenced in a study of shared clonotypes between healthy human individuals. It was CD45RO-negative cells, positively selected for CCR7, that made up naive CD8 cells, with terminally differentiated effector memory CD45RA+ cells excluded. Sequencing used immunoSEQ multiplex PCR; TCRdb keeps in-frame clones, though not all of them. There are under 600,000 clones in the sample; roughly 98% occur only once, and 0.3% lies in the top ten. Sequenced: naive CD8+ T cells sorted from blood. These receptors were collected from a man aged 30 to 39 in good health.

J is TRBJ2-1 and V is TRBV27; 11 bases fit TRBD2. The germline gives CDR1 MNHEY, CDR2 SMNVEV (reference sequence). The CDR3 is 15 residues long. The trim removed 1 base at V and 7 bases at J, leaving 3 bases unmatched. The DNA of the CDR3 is TGTGCCAGCAGTTTATGGGTAGCGGGAGGGAATGAGCAGTTCTTC. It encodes CASSLWVAGGNEQFF.

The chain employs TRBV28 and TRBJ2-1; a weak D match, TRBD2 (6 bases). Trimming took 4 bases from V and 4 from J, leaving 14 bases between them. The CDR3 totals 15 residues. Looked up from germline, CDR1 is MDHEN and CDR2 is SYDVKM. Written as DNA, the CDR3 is TGTGCCAGCAGTTCCCGGGGGTACAGATACAATGAGCAGTTCTTC. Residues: CASSSRGYRYNEQFF.

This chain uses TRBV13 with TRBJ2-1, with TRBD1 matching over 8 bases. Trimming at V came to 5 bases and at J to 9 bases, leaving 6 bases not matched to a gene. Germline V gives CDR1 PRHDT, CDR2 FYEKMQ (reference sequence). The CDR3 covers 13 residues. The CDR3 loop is CASSQTGDGEQFF. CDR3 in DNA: TGTGCCAGCAGCCAGACAGGGGACGGTGAGCAGTTCTTC.

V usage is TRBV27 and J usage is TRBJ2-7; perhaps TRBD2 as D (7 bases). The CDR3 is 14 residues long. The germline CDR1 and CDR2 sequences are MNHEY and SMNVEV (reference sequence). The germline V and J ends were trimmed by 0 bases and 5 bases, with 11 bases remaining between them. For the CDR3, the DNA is TGTGCCAGCAGTTTATCGAGGGGGGGTAACGAGCAGTACTTC. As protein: CASSLSRGGNEQYF.

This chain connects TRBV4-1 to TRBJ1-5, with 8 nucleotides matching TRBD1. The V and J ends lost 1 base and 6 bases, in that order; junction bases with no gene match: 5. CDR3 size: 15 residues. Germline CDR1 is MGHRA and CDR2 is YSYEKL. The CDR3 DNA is TGCGCCAGCAGCCAAGGTGGACAGGGCAGTCAGCCCCAGCATTTT. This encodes CASSQGGQGSQPQHF.

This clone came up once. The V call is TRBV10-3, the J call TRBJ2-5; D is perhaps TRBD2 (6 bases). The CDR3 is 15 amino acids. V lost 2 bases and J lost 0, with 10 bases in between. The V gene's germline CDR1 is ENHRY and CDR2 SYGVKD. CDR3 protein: CAISEIGGHQETQYF. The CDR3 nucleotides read TGTGCCATCAGTGAGATCGGGGGACACCAAGAGACCCAGTACTTC.

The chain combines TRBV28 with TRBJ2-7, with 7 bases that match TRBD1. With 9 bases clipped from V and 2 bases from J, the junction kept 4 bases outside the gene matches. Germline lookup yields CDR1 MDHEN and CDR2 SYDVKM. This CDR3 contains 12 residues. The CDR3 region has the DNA TGTGCCAGTGCCGGGACAGCCTACGAGCAGTACTTC. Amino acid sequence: CASAGTAYEQYF.

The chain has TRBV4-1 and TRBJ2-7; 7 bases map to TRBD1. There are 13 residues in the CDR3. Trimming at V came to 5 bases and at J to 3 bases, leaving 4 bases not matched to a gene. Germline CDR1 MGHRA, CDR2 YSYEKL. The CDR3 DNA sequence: TGCGCCAGCAGCGATACAGGGGACTACGAGCAGTACTTC. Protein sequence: CASSDTGDYEQYF.

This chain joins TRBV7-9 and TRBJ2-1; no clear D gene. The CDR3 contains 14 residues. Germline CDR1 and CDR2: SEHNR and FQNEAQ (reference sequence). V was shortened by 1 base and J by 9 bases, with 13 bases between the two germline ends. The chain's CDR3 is CASSLVLGQSEQFF. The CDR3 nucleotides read TGTGCCAGCAGCTTAGTTCTAGGCCAAAGTGAGCAGTTCTTC.

CDR3: CASSFEGSNSYEQYF. CDR3 nucleotide sequence: TGTGCCAGCAGCTTCGAGGGGTCAAACTCCTACGAGCAGTACTTC. The chain combines TRBV11-2 with TRBJ2-7; TRBD1 or TRBD2 may be the D gene (5 bases each). Germline assignment: CDR1 SGHAT and CDR2 FQNNGV. This CDR3 is built from 15 residues. V lost 3 bases, J lost 0 bases, and 12 bases lay in between.

The CDR3 loop is CASSVGGSFFYEQYF. The DNA for the CDR3 is TGTGCCAGCAGCGTAGGCGGGAGCTTCTTCTACGAGCAGTACTTC. V usage is TRBV9 and J usage is TRBJ2-7; 7 nucleotides line up with TRBD2. The germline CDR1 and CDR2 sequences are SGDLS and YYNGEE. The CDR3 extends over 15 amino acids. V lost 0 bases to trimming and J lost 3 bases; unmatched junction nucleotides: 6. Filled out from reference TRBV9 and TRBJ2-7, the complete variable domain reads DSGVTQTPKHLITATGQRVTLRCSPRSGDLSVYWYQQSLDQGLQFLIQYYNGEERAKGNILERFSAQQFPDLHSELNLSSLELGDSALYFCASSVGGSFFYEQYFGPGTRLTVT.

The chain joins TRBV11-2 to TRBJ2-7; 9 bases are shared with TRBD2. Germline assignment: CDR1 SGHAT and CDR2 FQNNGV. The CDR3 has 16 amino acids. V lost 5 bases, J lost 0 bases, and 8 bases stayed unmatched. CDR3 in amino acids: CASSLPSSGISYEQYF. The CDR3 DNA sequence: TGTGCCAGCAGCCTACCCTCTAGCGGGATCTCCTACGAGCAGTACTTC.

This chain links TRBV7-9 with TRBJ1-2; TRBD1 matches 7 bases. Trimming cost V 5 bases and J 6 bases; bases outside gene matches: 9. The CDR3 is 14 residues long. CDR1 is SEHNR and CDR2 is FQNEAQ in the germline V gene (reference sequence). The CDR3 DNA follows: TGTGCCAGCAGCAGGGGGCCAGTGGAGGATGGCTACACCTTC. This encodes CASSRGPVEDGYTF. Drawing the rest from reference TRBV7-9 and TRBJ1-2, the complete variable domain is DTGVSQNPRHKITKRGQNVTFRCDPISEHNRLYWYRQTLGQGPEFLTYFQNEAQLEKSRLLSDRFSAERPKGSFSTLEIQRTEQGDSAMYLCASSRGPVEDGYTFGSGTRLTVV.

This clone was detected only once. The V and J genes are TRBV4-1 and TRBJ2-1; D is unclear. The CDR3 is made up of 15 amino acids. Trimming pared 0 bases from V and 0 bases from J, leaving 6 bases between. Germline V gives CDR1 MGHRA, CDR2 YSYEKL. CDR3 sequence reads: CASSQEISSYNEQFF. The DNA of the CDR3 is TGCGCCAGCAGCCAAGAAATTAGCTCCTACAATGAGCAGTTCTTC.

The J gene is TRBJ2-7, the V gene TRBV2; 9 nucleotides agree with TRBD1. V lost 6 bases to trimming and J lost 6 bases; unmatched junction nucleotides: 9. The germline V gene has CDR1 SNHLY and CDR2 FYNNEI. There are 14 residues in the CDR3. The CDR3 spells CASSPGQGFREQYF. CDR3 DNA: TGTGCCAGCAGCCCGGGACAGGGTTTTCGCGAGCAGTACTTC. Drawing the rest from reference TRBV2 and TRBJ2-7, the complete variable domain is EPEVTQTPSHQVTQMGQEVILRCVPISNHLYFYWYRQILGQKVEFLVSFYNNEISEKSEIFDDQFSVERPDGSNFTLKIRSTKLEDSAMYFCASSPGQGFREQYFGPGTRLTVT.

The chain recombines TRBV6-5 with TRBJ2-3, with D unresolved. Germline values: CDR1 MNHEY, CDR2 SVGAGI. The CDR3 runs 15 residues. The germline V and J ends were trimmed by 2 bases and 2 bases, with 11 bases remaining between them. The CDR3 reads CASSYRAGDTDTQYF. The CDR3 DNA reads TGTGCCAGCAGTTACAGGGCTGGGGACACAGATACGCAGTATTTT.

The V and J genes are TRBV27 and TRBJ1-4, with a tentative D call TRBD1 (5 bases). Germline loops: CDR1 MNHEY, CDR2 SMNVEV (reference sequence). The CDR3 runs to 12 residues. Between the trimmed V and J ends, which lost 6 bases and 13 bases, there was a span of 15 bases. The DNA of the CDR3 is TGTGCCAGCAGGGGGATCGGGGCAGTACTGTTTTTT. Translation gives CASRGIGAVLFF.

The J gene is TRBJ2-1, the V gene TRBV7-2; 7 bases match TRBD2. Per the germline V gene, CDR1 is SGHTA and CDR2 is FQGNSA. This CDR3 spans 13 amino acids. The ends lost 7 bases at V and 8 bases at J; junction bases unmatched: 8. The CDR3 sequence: CASMTSSWHEQFF. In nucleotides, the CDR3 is TGTGCCAGCATGACTAGCTCGTGGCATGAGCAGTTCTTC. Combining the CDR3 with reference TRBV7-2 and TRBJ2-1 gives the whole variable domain GAGVSQSPSNKVTEKGKDVELRCDPISGHTALYWYRQSLGQGLEFLIYFQGNSAPDKSGLPSDRFSAERTGGSVSTLTIQRTQQEDSAVYLCASMTSSWHEQFFGPGTRLTVL.

CDR3 sequence reads: CASSPGDQPQHF. CDR3 in DNA: TGTGCCAGCAGTCCCGGGGATCAGCCCCAGCATTTT. The chain combines TRBV28 with TRBJ1-5; D gene ambiguous. The V and J ends lost 5 bases and 5 bases respectively, with 7 bases between them. CDR1 is MDHEN and CDR2 is SYDVKM in the germline V gene. This CDR3 spans 12 amino acids. Variable domain in full (rest from reference TRBV28 and TRBJ1-5): DVKVTQSSRYLVKRTGEKVFLECVQDMDHENMFWYRQDPGLGLRLIYFSYDVKMKEKGDIPEGYSVSREKKERFSLILESASTNQTSMYLCASSPGDQPQHFGDGTRLSIL.

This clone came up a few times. This CDR3 is CASSAQGAGNTGELFF. The CDR3, as DNA: TGTGCCAGCAGTGCACAGGGGGCAGGGAACACCGGGGAGCTGTTTTTT. The chain carries TRBV6-1 and TRBJ2-2; 9 bases agree with TRBD1. Germline trimming cut 4 bases from V and 1 base from J; bases unmatched to any gene: 4. The CDR3 consists of 16 residues. The V gene's germline CDR1 is MNHNS and CDR2 SASEGT.

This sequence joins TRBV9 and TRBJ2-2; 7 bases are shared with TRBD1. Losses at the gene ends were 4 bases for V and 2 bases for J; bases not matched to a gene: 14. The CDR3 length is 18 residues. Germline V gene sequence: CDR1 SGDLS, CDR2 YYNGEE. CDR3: CASSPRTGLLVNTGELFF. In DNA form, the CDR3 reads TGTGCCAGCAGCCCCCGGACAGGATTACTTGTAAACACCGGGGAGCTGTTTTTT.

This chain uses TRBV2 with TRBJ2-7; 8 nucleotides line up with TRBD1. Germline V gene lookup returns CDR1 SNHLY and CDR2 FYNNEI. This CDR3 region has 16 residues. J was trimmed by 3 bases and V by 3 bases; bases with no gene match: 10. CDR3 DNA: TGTGCCAGCAGTGACGACGTGGCGGACAGGGACTACGAGCAGTACTTC. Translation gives CASSDDVADRDYEQYF.

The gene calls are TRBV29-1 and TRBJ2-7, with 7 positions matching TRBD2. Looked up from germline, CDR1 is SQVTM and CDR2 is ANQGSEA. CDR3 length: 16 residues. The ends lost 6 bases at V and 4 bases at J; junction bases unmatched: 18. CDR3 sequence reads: CSVRGRGRGGRYEQYF. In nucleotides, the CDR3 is TGCAGCGTCCGGGGGAGAGGTAGGGGAGGGAGGTACGAGCAGTACTTC.

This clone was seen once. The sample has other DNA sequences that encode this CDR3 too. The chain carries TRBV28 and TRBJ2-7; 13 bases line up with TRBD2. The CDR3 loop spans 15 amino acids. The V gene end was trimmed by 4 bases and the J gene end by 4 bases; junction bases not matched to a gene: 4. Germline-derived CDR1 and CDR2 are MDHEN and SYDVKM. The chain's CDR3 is CASSSRTSGSYEQYF. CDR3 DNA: TGTGCCAGCAGTTCCAGGACTAGCGGGAGTTACGAGCAGTACTTC.

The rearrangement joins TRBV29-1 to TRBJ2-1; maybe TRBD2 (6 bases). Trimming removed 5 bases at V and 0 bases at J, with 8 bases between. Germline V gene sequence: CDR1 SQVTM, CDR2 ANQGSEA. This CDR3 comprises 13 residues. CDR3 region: CSVTRDSYNEQFF. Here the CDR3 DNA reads TGCAGCGTTACGCGGGACTCCTACAATGAGCAGTTCTTC.

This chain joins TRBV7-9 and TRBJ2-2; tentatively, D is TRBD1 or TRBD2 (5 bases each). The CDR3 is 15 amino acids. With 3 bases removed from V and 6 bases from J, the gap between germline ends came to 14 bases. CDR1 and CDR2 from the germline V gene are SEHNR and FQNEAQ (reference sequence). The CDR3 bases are TGTGCCAGCAGCTTGAGGGACGACGGTTCCGGGGAGCTGTTTTTT. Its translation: CASSLRDDGSGELFF. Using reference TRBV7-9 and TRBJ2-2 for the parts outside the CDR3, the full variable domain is DTGVSQNPRHKITKRGQNVTFRCDPISEHNRLYWYRQTLGQGPEFLTYFQNEAQLEKSRLLSDRFSAERPKGSFSTLEIQRTEQGDSAMYLCASSLRDDGSGELFFGEGSRLTVL.

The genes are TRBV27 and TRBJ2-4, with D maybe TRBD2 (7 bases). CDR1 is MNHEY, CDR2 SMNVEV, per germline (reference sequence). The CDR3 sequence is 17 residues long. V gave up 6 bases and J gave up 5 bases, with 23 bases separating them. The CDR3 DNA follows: TGTGCCAGCAGCCCCGGGGGGCCGGGGCTCAACGAAAACATTCAGTACTTC. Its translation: CASSPGGPGLNENIQYF.

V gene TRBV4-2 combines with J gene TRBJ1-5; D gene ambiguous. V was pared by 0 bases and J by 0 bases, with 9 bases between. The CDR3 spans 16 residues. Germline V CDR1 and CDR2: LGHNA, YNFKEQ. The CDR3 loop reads CASSQDPSISNQPQHF. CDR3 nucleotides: TGTGCCAGCAGCCAAGATCCCTCGATTAGCAATCAGCCCCAGCATTTT.

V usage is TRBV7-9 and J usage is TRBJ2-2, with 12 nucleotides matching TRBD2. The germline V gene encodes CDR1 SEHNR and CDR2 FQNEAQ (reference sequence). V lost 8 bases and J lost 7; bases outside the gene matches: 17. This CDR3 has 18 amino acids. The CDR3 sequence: CASRYPGLAGPRGGELFF. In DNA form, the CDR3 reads TGTGCCAGCCGATACCCCGGACTAGCGGGACCCCGGGGCGGGGAGCTGTTTTTT.

DNA of the CDR3: TGTGCCAGCAGCTCGGAGACTAGCGGGATTTACAATGAGCAGTTCTTC. Protein sequence: CASSSETSGIYNEQFF. The V call is TRBV5-5, the J call TRBJ2-1; 11 positions agree with TRBD2. Germline trimming cut 3 bases from V and 4 bases from J; bases unmatched to any gene: 6. The CDR3 loop spans 16 amino acids. Germline CDR1 and CDR2: SGHKS and YYEKEE (reference sequence).